This TCR beta chain originates from a study of T cell repertoires in cytomegalovirus infection. Background on the study: CMV infection and matching HLA type were both indicated by public TCR beta signatures. Findings and caveats of the study: Across the ex vivo response, the dominant clonotypes were HLA-C-restricted CMV-specific TCR beta clonotypes.

About this clonotype: Its antigen is currently unknown.

MiXCR was run by TCRdb on the reads, yielding one entry per CDR3 protein. The table lists about 440,000 distinct CDR3 sequences, roughly a third of them singletons, with about 13% in the top ten. V lost 2 bases, J lost 9 bases, and 11 bases lay in between. The CDR3 has 13 residues. Germline V gives CDR1 MNHEY, CDR2 SVGAGI. Sequencing was carried out using PBMCs. The chain joins TRBV6-5 to TRBJ1-5; no clear D gene. This receptor was taken from a human donor in good health (CMV status not recorded). Some clones in this sample may be carry-over from other donors' samples. The CDR3 reads CASSYDSGRPQHF. Here the CDR3 DNA reads TGTGCCAGCAGTTACGATTCTGGTAGGCCCCAGCATTTT.